The clone carrying this TCR beta chain occurred once. This entry is derived from a study of OX40 agonist ivuxolimab in advanced cancers. Sequenced by immunoSEQ multiplex PCR; TCRdb stores in-frame clones only, minus some. The repertoire consists of roughly 48,000 clones, with 65% to 85% occurring once and the leading ten covering approximately 1%. The CDR3 is made up of 15 amino acids. Losses at the gene ends were 5 bases for V and 0 bases for J; bases not matched to a gene: 2. Per germline, CDR1 WSHSY and CDR2 SAAADI. Sequencing used CD4+ or CD8+ T cells sorted from blood, obtained in a trial of the OX40 agonist ivuxolimab. This chain uses TRBV10-2 with TRBJ2-1, with 9 bases identical to TRBD2. The TCR originated in an adult with an advanced solid tumor such as melanoma, head and neck, liver or kidney cancer. DNA for the CDR3: TGCGCCAGCAGTAGGACTAGCGTCTCCTACAATGAGCAGTTCTTC. Its protein product is CASSRTSVSYNEQFF.